The 24 T cell receptor beta chains in this list originate from one sample, sequenced in a study of OX40 agonist ivuxolimab in advanced cancers. Libraries came from the immunoSEQ multiplex PCR assay. The immuneACCESS repertoire file appears here via TCRdb, limited to in-frame rearrangements. These files lack a portion of the clones; in checked studies, under half of the deficit traces to unresolved V genes, and the cause of the others is not known. The sample records 55,000 to 90,000 clones, about 86% of which are singletons. The ten largest clones represent about 2.1% of the sample. Sequencing was performed on CD4+ or CD8+ T cells sorted from blood, taken in a trial of the OX40 agonist ivuxolimab. The origin of the receptors is an adult with an advanced solid tumor such as melanoma, head and neck, liver or kidney cancer.

V usage is TRBV11-2 and J usage is TRBJ2-7; 9 bases match TRBD1. The germline V gene encodes CDR1 SGHAT and CDR2 FQNNGV. J gave up 2 bases and V 4 bases, and 3 bases lay outside the gene matches. CDR3 length: 14 amino acids. In DNA form, the CDR3 reads TGTGCCAGCAGCTCCCGACAGGGGGCCTACGAGCAGTACTTC. Translating gives CASSSRQGAYEQYF.

The chain has TRBV7-2 and TRBJ2-1, with TRBD2 matching 11 bases. This CDR3 spans 16 amino acids. V lost 4 bases to trimming and J lost 5 bases; unmatched junction nucleotides: 7. Germline V gene lookup returns CDR1 SGHTA and CDR2 FQGNSA. The CDR3 reads CASSYHSGGANNEQFF. Here the CDR3 DNA reads TGTGCCAGCAGCTATCATAGCGGGGGGGCTAACAATGAGCAGTTCTTC.

The genes are TRBV7-2 and TRBJ2-6, with a tentative D call TRBD1 (6 bases). The V and J ends lost 2 bases and 1 base respectively, with 12 bases between them. The CDR3 totals 17 residues. The germline V gene has CDR1 SGHTA and CDR2 FQGNSA. CDR3 nucleotide sequence: TGTGCCAGCAGCTTAAGGACAGTCCTATCTGGGGCCAACGTCCTGACTTTC. It codes for CASSLRTVLSGANVLTF.

The chain employs TRBV23-1 and TRBJ1-1; 7 bases line up with TRBD1. TRBV23-1 falls under the ORF class, with uncertain function. This CDR3 has 16 amino acids. Trimming cost V 4 bases and J 1 base; bases outside gene matches: 9. The CDR3 DNA sequence: TGCGCCAGCAGTCGTACCCCGGGACAGCCGAACACTGAAGCTTTCTTT. It is translated as CASSRTPGQPNTEAFF.

This sequence joins TRBV30 and TRBJ2-2, with D perhaps matching TRBD1 (6 bases). V was clipped by 5 bases and J by 1 base, with 20 bases between them. Per the germline V gene, CDR1 is GTSNPN and CDR2 is SVGIG (reference sequence). The CDR3 spans 17 residues. Here the CDR3 reads CAWLTERDIQNTGELFF. In DNA, the CDR3 is TGTGCCTGGTTGACGGAGAGGGACATACAGAACACCGGGGAGCTGTTTTTT.

J is TRBJ1-5 and V is TRBV19, with a tentative D call TRBD1 (5 bases). Trimming shortened V by 3 bases and J by 3 bases, and 15 bases separated the two germline ends. Germline loops: CDR1 LNHDA, CDR2 SQIVND (reference sequence). The CDR3 spans 16 residues. The CDR3 DNA reads as TGTGCCAGTAGTATTAGGGGTCAGGGCTTCAATCAGCCCCAGCATTTT. This gives the protein CASSIRGQGFNQPQHF.

This clone was seen more than once but under ten times. The V gene is TRBV7-9, the J gene TRBJ2-1; D not certain. CDR3 length: 14 amino acids. Germline loops: CDR1 SEHNR, CDR2 FQNEAQ (reference sequence). V lost 4 bases and J 2 bases, leaving 9 bases between the germline ends. The CDR3 loop is CASSSSKPYNEQFF. Here the CDR3 DNA reads TGTGCCAGCAGCTCCTCGAAGCCCTACAATGAGCAGTTCTTC. The whole variable domain, remainder taken from reference TRBV7-9 and TRBJ2-1, is DTGVSQNPRHKITKRGQNVTFRCDPISEHNRLYWYRQTLGQGPEFLTYFQNEAQLEKSRLLSDRFSAERPKGSFSTLEIQRTEQGDSAMYLCASSSSKPYNEQFFGPGTRLTVL.

The chain is built from TRBV5-4 and TRBJ1-2; weak D call: TRBD1 (5 bases). Germline V gene data show CDR1 as SGHNT and CDR2 as YYREEE (reference sequence). This CDR3 has 14 amino acids. Trimming left V 4 bases short and J 4 bases short, with 14 bases between. DNA of the CDR3: TGTGCCAGCAGCCCGACAGCGAGGAGCTATGGCTACACCTTC. It encodes CASSPTARSYGYTF.

V and J are TRBV10-3 and TRBJ2-3; TRBD1 aligns across 7 bases. The germline CDR1 and CDR2 sequences are ENHRY and SYGVKD. This CDR3 has 15 amino acids. J lost 6 bases, V lost 1 base, and 7 bases had no gene match. This CDR3 reads CAISELSGGRDTQYF. In DNA, the CDR3 is TGTGCCATCAGTGAGTTATCAGGGGGACGGGATACGCAGTATTTT.

The chain has TRBV10-3 and TRBJ2-7; 11 bases are shared with TRBD1. CDR3 size: 14 residues. The trim removed 6 bases at V and 3 bases at J, leaving 4 bases unmatched. Germline V gives CDR1 ENHRY, CDR2 SYGVKD. CDR3 coding DNA: TGTGCCATCAGGGGGGACAGGGGGAACTACGAGCAGTACTTC. This translates into CAIRGDRGNYEQYF.

The chain joins TRBV7-3 to TRBJ2-5; D gene uncertain. Trimming left V 5 bases short and J 5 bases short, with 21 bases between. CDR3 length: 16 residues. Germline-derived CDR1 and CDR2 are SGHTA and FQGTGA. CDR3 amino acids: CASSPGPELGGETQYF. The CDR3 coding sequence is TGTGCCAGCAGCCCAGGCCCCGAACTGGGCGGTGAGACCCAGTACTTC.

The chain is built from TRBV10-3 and TRBJ2-3, with D possibly matching TRBD2 (6 bases). CDR1 is ENHRY, CDR2 SYGVKD, per germline. The CDR3 has 12 amino acids. Trimming cost V 6 bases and J 5 bases, with 9 bases left between them. In nucleotides, the CDR3 is TGTGCCATCAGCACCGGGAGAGATACGCAGTATTTT. Protein: CAISTGRDTQYF.

The chain carries TRBV28 and TRBJ2-7; TRBD2 agrees at 10 bases. The CDR3 consists of 15 residues. The germline CDR1 and CDR2 sequences are MDHEN and SYDVKM. Germline trimming cut 6 bases from V and 0 bases from J; bases unmatched to any gene: 5. The CDR3 DNA follows: TGTGCCAGCAGCGACGGACTAGCGGACTCCTACGAGCAGTACTTC. Its protein is CASSDGLADSYEQYF.

V and J are TRBV7-9 and TRBJ2-3, with 8 bases fitting TRBD2. The CDR3 totals 16 residues. Germline CDR1 and CDR2: SEHNR and FQNEAQ (reference sequence). V was pared by 4 bases and J by 0 bases, with 6 bases of the junction left unmatched. In nucleotides, the CDR3 is TGTGCCAGCAGCTGGGGAGCGGGGGCCAGCACAGATACGCAGTATTTT. Protein: CASSWGAGASTDTQYF.

This clone was seen only once. This sequence joins TRBV7-6 and TRBJ2-5; no clear D. This CDR3 has 11 residues. Germline V gene data show CDR1 as SGHVS and CDR2 as FNYEAQ. V gave up 8 bases and J gave up 5 bases, with 9 bases separating them. This CDR3 reads CASAIGETQYF. The CDR3 DNA is TGTGCCAGCGCCATCGGGGAGACCCAGTACTTC.

The gene calls are TRBV6-1 and TRBJ1-5; no reliable D call. The CDR3 contains 13 residues. In germline, CDR1 is MNHNS, CDR2 SASEGT. V lost 0 bases and J 8 bases, leaving 8 bases between the germline ends. The CDR3 sequence: CASSEARDEPQHF. CDR3 DNA sequence: TGTGCCAGCAGTGAAGCGCGGGATGAGCCCCAGCATTTT.

This chain joins TRBV6-5 and TRBJ2-5; D remains ambiguous. V was shortened by 0 bases and J by 4 bases, with 6 bases between the two germline ends. There are 13 residues in the CDR3. From germline, CDR1 is MNHEY and CDR2 SVGAGI. In nucleotides, the CDR3 is TGTGCCAGCAGTTACTCTGGTCGAGAGACCCAGTACTTC. This encodes CASSYSGRETQYF.

CDR3 nucleotide sequence: TGTGCCAGCAGCTTAGAGAATCGAGATACGCAGTATTTT. This codes for CASSLENRDTQYF. V usage is TRBV11-3 and J usage is TRBJ2-3; D gene unclear. CDR3 length: 13 amino acids. Germline lookup yields CDR1 SGHNT and CDR2 YENEEA. Trimming shortened V by 0 bases and J by 5 bases, and 6 bases separated the two germline ends.

This chain uses TRBV5-1 with TRBJ2-5; the D is unclear. Germline V lookup: CDR1 SGHRS, CDR2 YFSETQ. The CDR3 runs 15 residues. Trimming shortened V by 0 bases and J by 4 bases, and 13 bases separated the two germline ends. The CDR3 region has the DNA TGCGCCAGCAGCTTGGGGACCCCTACGTCAGAGACCCAGTACTTC. Its translation is CASSLGTPTSETQYF.

Concerning this clone: This CDR3 is also generated by other DNA sequences in the sample. The CDR3 DNA follows: TGTGCCACCGGACAGGGGCCATCCTACGAGCAGTACTTC. It yields the protein CATGQGPSYEQYF. The chain couples TRBV11-2 to TRBJ2-7; TRBD1 agrees at 9 bases. With 10 bases clipped from V and 1 base from J, the junction kept 5 bases outside the gene matches. CDR1 SGHAT and CDR2 FQNNGV come from the germline V gene. This CDR3 region has 13 residues.

The chain employs TRBV30 and TRBJ2-7; 10 bases are a match to TRBD2. The V and J ends lost 0 bases and 5 bases, in that order; junction bases with no gene match: 4. Germline-derived CDR1 and CDR2 are GTSNPN and SVGIG (reference sequence). This CDR3 is built from 14 residues. As DNA, the CDR3 is TGTGCCTGGAGTGTAACTAGCGGGAATAACGAGCAGTACTTC. Its translation is CAWSVTSGNNEQYF.

The table lists this clone with a count of one. The gene calls are TRBV7-9 and TRBJ2-7, with D unclear. The length of the CDR3 is 11 residues. Germline CDR1 reads SEHNR; CDR2 reads FQNEAQ (reference sequence). Deletions cut 2 bases from V and 3 bases from J, with 2 bases between. CDR3 DNA: TGTGCCAGCAGCTTACTCTACGAGCAGTACTTC. Residues: CASSLLYEQYF.

The chain carries TRBV30 and TRBJ2-5, with 10 bases aligning to TRBD1. With 2 bases clipped from V and 3 bases from J, the junction kept 3 bases outside the gene matches. The CDR3 extends over 14 amino acids. The germline V gene has CDR1 GTSNPN and CDR2 SVGIG (reference sequence). Here the CDR3 DNA reads TGTGCCTGGAGTTCCGGACAGGGGGAAGAGACCCAGTACTTC. This translates into CAWSSGQGEETQYF.

The chain joins TRBV7-2 to TRBJ2-2; 10 bases match TRBD2. CDR1 and CDR2 (germline): SGHTA, FQGNSA. This CDR3 region has 16 residues. V shed 4 bases and J 4 bases; nucleotides not matched to a gene: 6. In nucleotides, the CDR3 is TGTGCCAGCAGCTCCCAGGGACTAGCGTTCACCGGGGAGCTGTTTTTT. It codes for CASSSQGLAFTGELFF.